These 32 T cell receptor beta chains came from one sample sequenced in a study of blood T cell repertoires in COVID-19. TCRdb's table, derived via immunoSEQ multiplex PCR, lists solely in-frame clones and lacks some. Of over 250,000 clones in the sample, 88% were seen once. Sequenced sample: peripheral blood. These receptor sequences come from a woman aged 40 to 50 who had recovered from COVID-19.

Ten or more counts support this clone. V usage is TRBV14 and J usage is TRBJ2-7; tentatively, D is TRBD2 (5 bases). V was clipped by 8 bases and J by 1 base, with 9 bases between them. CDR3 length equals 12 residues. Germline CDR1 and CDR2: SGHDN and FVKESK. The CDR3 region has the DNA TGTGCCAGCGGGGAGACATCCTACGAGCAGTACTTC. Encoded protein: CASGETSYEQYF.

V is TRBV27 and J is TRBJ2-3; 11 bases fit TRBD2. Germline V gene sequence: CDR1 MNHEY, CDR2 SMNVEV (reference sequence). This CDR3 contains 15 residues. V gave up 7 bases and J gave up 5 bases; unmatched junction bases: 8. In DNA, the CDR3 is TGTGCCAGCACCGCCTTGGGGACTAGCGGAGATACGCAGTATTTT. Encoded protein: CASTALGTSGDTQYF.

The chain links TRBV11-2 to TRBJ1-5, with 7 bases matching TRBD1. The CDR3 totals 16 residues. With 5 bases clipped from V and 1 base from J, the junction kept 8 bases outside the gene matches. The germline gives CDR1 SGHAT, CDR2 FQNNGV. Here the CDR3 reads CASSARQGLSNQPQHF. CDR3 coding DNA: TGTGCCAGCAGCGCCAGACAGGGTCTGAGCAATCAGCCCCAGCATTTT.

The chain employs TRBV6-2 or TRBV6-3 and TRBJ2-7; D remains ambiguous. Germline CDR1 reads MNHEY; CDR2 reads SVGEGT. Deletions cut 6 bases from V and 4 bases from J, with 13 bases between. The CDR3 totals 13 residues. As DNA, the CDR3 is TGTGCCAGCAGCCCCCGCGGCCCATACGAGCAGTACTTC. Translating gives CASSPRGPYEQYF.

The chain combines TRBV12-3 or TRBV12-4 with TRBJ2-3, with a possible D match to TRBD2 (6 bases). Trimming shortened V by 8 bases and J by 6 bases, and 15 bases separated the two germline ends. This CDR3 is built from 13 residues. CDR3 loop: CASGYLSGDTQYF. The CDR3 DNA is TGTGCCAGCGGGTACCTGAGCGGGGATACGCAGTATTTT.

The chain has TRBV27 and TRBJ2-3, with D perhaps matching TRBD2 (6 bases). Germline-derived CDR1 and CDR2 are MNHEY and SMNVEV (reference sequence). This CDR3 comprises 16 residues. Trimming stripped 0 bases from V and 1 base from J, with 11 bases between. CDR3 sequence: CASSLSGPGGTDTQYF. The CDR3, as DNA: TGTGCCAGCAGTTTATCGGGGCCGGGGGGCACAGATACGCAGTATTTT.

The genes are TRBV11-2 and TRBJ1-2, with TRBD1 matching over 10 bases. Trimming took 0 bases from V and 2 from J; bases not matched to a gene: 9. The CDR3 totals 18 residues. Germline CDR1 SGHAT, CDR2 FQNNGV. This chain's CDR3 is CASSLEGTGASQNYGYTF. CDR3 DNA sequence: TGTGCCAGCAGCTTAGAGGGGACAGGGGCCTCACAGAACTATGGCTACACCTTC.

The chain has TRBV15 and TRBJ1-1; no reliable D call. The CDR3 totals 15 residues. V shed 0 bases and J shed 0 bases, with 8 bases lying between them. Germline CDR1 and CDR2: LNHNV and YYDKDF (reference sequence). CDR3 DNA sequence: TGTGCCACCAGCAGAGATCGCCGGTTGAACACTGAAGCTTTCTTT. Translated, it gives CATSRDRRLNTEAFF.

V and J are TRBV27 and TRBJ1-6; TRBD1 agrees at 7 bases. This CDR3 comprises 15 residues. J was trimmed by 9 bases and V by 5 bases; bases with no gene match: 10. Germline loops: CDR1 MNHEY, CDR2 SMNVEV (reference sequence). CDR3 residues: CASSPMTGQSSPLHF. CDR3 nucleotides: TGTGCCAGCAGTCCCATGACAGGGCAGTCTTCACCCCTCCACTTT.

This chain joins TRBV29-1 and TRBJ1-4; the D gene is possibly TRBD1 (5 bases). This CDR3 has 14 residues. CDR1 is SQVTM and CDR2 is ANQGSEA in the germline V gene. V dropped 3 bases and J dropped 8 bases, with 16 bases sitting between them. The CDR3 sequence: CSVDPRQQGEKLFF. In DNA form, the CDR3 reads TGCAGCGTTGACCCGAGACAGCAAGGGGAAAAACTGTTTTTT. The full variable domain, in which reference TRBV29-1 and TRBJ1-4 provide the parts outside the CDR3, is SAVISQKPSRDICQRGTSLTIQCQVDSQVTMMFWYRQQPGQSLTLIATANQGSEATYESGFVIDKFPISRPNLTFSTLTVSNMSPEDSSIYLCSVDPRQQGEKLFFGSGTQLSVL.

The chain couples TRBV7-6 to TRBJ1-2; 8 bases are a match to TRBD1. The CDR3 is made up of 17 amino acids. Germline CDR1 SGHVS, CDR2 FNYEAQ. V gave up 2 bases and J gave up 2 bases; unmatched junction bases: 10. For the CDR3, the DNA is TGTGCCAGCAGCTTAACAATCGCAGGGGGCGAAAACTATGGCTACACCTTC. Residues: CASSLTIAGGENYGYTF.

This clone came up once. The V call is TRBV7-8, the J call TRBJ2-7, with 8 bases matching TRBD1. This CDR3 spans 15 amino acids. Germline V CDR1 and CDR2: SGHVS, FQNEAQ. V trimming: 0 bases; J trimming: 4 bases; junction bases outside the gene matches: 5. CDR3 sequence reads: CASSLAAGGGYEQYF. Written as DNA, the CDR3 is TGTGCCAGCAGCTTAGCGGCAGGGGGCGGTTACGAGCAGTACTTC.

The V and J genes are TRBV5-1 and TRBJ2-3; a possible D gene is TRBD2 (6 bases). The ends were cut back, 0 bases at V and 2 bases at J, with 13 bases in the middle. The CDR3 contains 16 residues. Germline V lookup: CDR1 SGHRS, CDR2 YFSETQ. The CDR3 sequence is CASSLGRTGVTDTQYF. In nucleotides, the CDR3 is TGCGCCAGCAGCTTGGGCAGGACGGGGGTCACAGATACGCAGTATTTT.

The chain links TRBV19 to TRBJ1-1; D unresolved. Trimming pared 6 bases from V and 3 bases from J, leaving 14 bases between. CDR3 size: 14 residues. Germline CDR1 reads LNHDA; CDR2 reads SQIVND (reference sequence). The CDR3 spells CASSRHFLDTEAFF. The DNA of the CDR3 is TGTGCCAGTAGCCGACATTTCCTCGACACTGAAGCTTTCTTT.

CDR3 in amino acids: CASSPRTSGGAVAEQYF. In nucleotides, the CDR3 is TGTGCCAGCAGTCCCCGGACTAGCGGGGGGGCGGTAGCCGAGCAGTACTTC. The chain is built from TRBV27 and TRBJ2-7, with 15 bases fitting TRBD2. This CDR3 has 17 amino acids. Germline loops: CDR1 MNHEY, CDR2 SMNVEV (reference sequence). After removal of 5 bases from V and 6 bases from J, the junction contained 11 bases not matched to a gene.

CDR3 sequence (DNA): TGTGCCAGCGCTACCCCGGGACTACTGTTTTTT. It translates to CASATPGLLFF. This chain connects TRBV12-3 or TRBV12-4 to TRBJ1-4; weak D call: TRBD1 (5 bases). There are 11 residues in the CDR3. V was trimmed by 8 bases and J by 13 bases, leaving 14 bases between them.

The sample holds a few counts of this clone. The chain has TRBV9 and TRBJ1-3; TRBD1 matches 9 bases. There are 17 residues in the CDR3. Germline V gives CDR1 SGDLS, CDR2 YYNGEE. J gave up 3 bases and V 0 bases, and 7 bases lay outside the gene matches. The CDR3 DNA follows: TGTGCCAGCAGCGTAGACATACAGGGGGCAGTTGGAAACACCATATATTTT. The encoded protein is CASSVDIQGAVGNTIYF.

This chain joins TRBV7-2 and TRBJ1-6; the D is unclear. CDR1 and CDR2 from the germline V gene are SGHTA and FQGNSA. This CDR3 is 16 amino acids long. V lost 5 bases, J lost 3 bases, and 14 bases lay in between. The CDR3 loop reads CASSLVPRGYNSPLHF. DNA of the CDR3: TGTGCCAGCAGCCTCGTACCCCGAGGCTATAATTCACCCCTCCACTTT.

The chain recombines TRBV19 with TRBJ2-1; TRBD2 matches 12 bases. Looked up from germline, CDR1 is LNHDA and CDR2 is SQIVND (reference sequence). The CDR3 covers 17 residues. With V trimmed by 3 bases and J by 1 base, 4 bases remained unmatched. This CDR3 reads CASSMRLAGASYNEQFF. CDR3 in DNA: TGTGCCAGTAGTATGCGACTAGCGGGAGCTTCCTACAATGAGCAGTTCTTC.

In DNA form, the CDR3 reads TGTGCCAGCAAGGACAGGCGGACGCGGGTCTATGGCTACACCTTC. It specifies CASKDRRTRVYGYTF. The chain links TRBV19 to TRBJ1-2; 7 bases line up with TRBD1. V shed 9 bases and J 4 bases; nucleotides not matched to a gene: 14. Germline-derived CDR1 and CDR2 are LNHDA and SQIVND (reference sequence). The CDR3 has 15 residues. Variable domain in full (rest from reference TRBV19 and TRBJ1-2): DGGITQSPKYLFRKEGQNVTLSCEQNLNHDAMYWYRQDPGQGLRLIYYSQIVNDFQKGDIAEGYSVSREKKESFPLTVTSAQKNPTAFYLCASKDRRTRVYGYTFGSGTRLTVV.

The chain has TRBV11-3 and TRBJ2-1, with TRBD1 matching 9 bases. V lost 8 bases, J lost 7 bases, and 6 bases stayed unmatched. The CDR3 runs to 13 residues. Germline V CDR1 and CDR2: SGHNT, YENEEA. The CDR3 loop reads CASHRQGGNEQFF. DNA for the CDR3: TGTGCCAGCCACCGACAGGGGGGAAATGAGCAGTTCTTC.

V usage is TRBV12-3 or TRBV12-4 and J usage is TRBJ2-3; 11 positions match TRBD1. The junction had 1 base not matched to a gene; V was cut back by 3 bases and J by 8 bases. This CDR3 has 13 amino acids. The CDR3 sequence is CASSLGQGGTQYF. Here the CDR3 DNA reads TGTGCCAGCAGTTTGGGACAGGGGGGTACGCAGTATTTT.

This chain connects TRBV3-1 (or the pseudogene TRBV3-2) to TRBJ2-5; the D gene is possibly TRBD2 (7 bases). The V end was cut by 3 bases, the J end by 5 bases, with 13 bases between. The germline CDR1 and CDR2 sequences are LGHDT and YNNKEL (reference sequence). The CDR3 runs 14 residues. The CDR3, as DNA: TGTGCCAGCAGCCATCGTGGGAGGGGGGAGACCCAGTACTTC. Its translation: CASSHRGRGETQYF.

The rearrangement links TRBV18 to TRBJ2-7; D unclear. The germline CDR1 and CDR2 sequences are KGHSH and LQKENI. V shed 3 bases and J shed 0 bases, with 9 bases lying between them. The CDR3 totals 14 residues. CDR3 DNA: TGTGCCAGCTCACCCGGTGCCACCTCCTACGAGCAGTACTTC. Translated, it gives CASSPGATSYEQYF.

This clone has a single count. The chain employs TRBV15 and TRBJ2-3, with 10 bases identical to TRBD2. Germline CDR1 is LNHNV and CDR2 is YYDKDF (reference sequence). The CDR3 consists of 15 residues. J gave up 5 bases and V 8 bases, and 10 bases lay outside the gene matches. This CDR3 reads CATSSGRARGDTQYF. CDR3 bases: TGTGCCACCTCGAGCGGGAGGGCCCGTGGAGATACGCAGTATTTT. Variable domain in full (rest from reference TRBV15 and TRBJ2-3): DAMVIQNPRYQVTQFGKPVTLSCSQTLNHNVMYWYQQKSSQAPKLLFHYYDKDFNNEADTPDNFQSRRPNTSFCFLDIRSPGLGDTAMYLCATSSGRARGDTQYFGPGTRLTVL.

The chain couples TRBV7-2 to TRBJ2-3; 9 nucleotides match TRBD1. This CDR3 has 15 amino acids. The V segment lost 5 bases and the J segment 9 bases; nucleotides outside the gene matches: 12. The germline gives CDR1 SGHTA, CDR2 FQGNSA. The CDR3 DNA reads TGTGCCAGCAGCCGCCGGGGGACAGGGCAACCCACGCAGTATTTT. It yields the protein CASSRRGTGQPTQYF.

The chain has TRBV27 and TRBJ2-1, with 12 bases identical to TRBD2. CDR1 is MNHEY, CDR2 SMNVEV, per germline (reference sequence). V lost 10 bases to trimming and J lost 4 bases; unmatched junction nucleotides: 8. CDR3 size: 15 residues. CDR3 region: CATAEGTSGYNEQFF. In DNA form, the CDR3 reads TGTGCCACCGCTGAGGGGACTAGCGGGTACAATGAGCAGTTCTTC.

The chain is built from TRBV4-3 and TRBJ2-1, with 11 positions matching TRBD2. The CDR3 has 15 residues. The V and J ends lost 5 bases and 5 bases, in that order; junction bases with no gene match: 5. Germline values: CDR1 LGHNA, CDR2 YSLEER. The CDR3 here is CASSKLAGVNNEQFF. The DNA of the CDR3 is TGCGCCAGCAGCAAACTAGCGGGAGTAAACAATGAGCAGTTCTTC.

The chain joins TRBV6-5 to TRBJ2-7; TRBD2 matches at 12 bases. The germline CDR1 and CDR2 sequences are MNHEY and SVGAGI. Unmatched junction bases numbered 0, after V lost 0 bases and J lost 3 bases. CDR3 size: 15 residues. The chain's CDR3 is CASSYSTSGSYEQYF. The CDR3 DNA is TGTGCCAGCAGTTACTCGACTAGCGGGAGCTACGAGCAGTACTTC.

V is TRBV7-3 and J is TRBJ2-3; 10 bases line up with TRBD2. From germline, CDR1 is SGHTA and CDR2 FQGTGA. V gave up 1 base and J gave up 2 bases; unmatched junction bases: 6. The CDR3 consists of 17 residues. The CDR3 DNA is TGTGCCAGCAGCTTAATGGGCGGACTAGCGGCCACAGATACGCAGTATTTT. Its protein is CASSLMGGLAATDTQYF. The full variable domain, in which reference TRBV7-3 and TRBJ2-3 provide the parts outside the CDR3, is GAGVSQTPSNKVTEKGKYVELRCDPISGHTALYWYRQSLGQGPEFLIYFQGTGAADDSGLPNDRFFAVRPEGSVSTLKIQRTERGDSAVYLCASSLMGGLAATDTQYFGPGTRLTVL.

The chain has TRBV15 and TRBJ1-2, with 8 bases that match TRBD1. Germline V gene data show CDR1 as LNHNV and CDR2 as YYDKDF (reference sequence). V dropped 0 bases and J dropped 4; count of bases not matched to a gene: 7. The CDR3 runs to 16 residues. CDR3 DNA sequence: TGTGCCACCAGCAGAGATTGGCAGGGGGCTGGCTATGGCTACACCTTC. Encoded protein: CATSRDWQGAGYGYTF.

The chain has TRBV10-3 and TRBJ2-5; TRBD2 agrees at 9 bases. V dropped 3 bases and J dropped 5; count of bases not matched to a gene: 16. The germline gives CDR1 ENHRY, CDR2 SYGVKD. The CDR3 totals 18 residues. The CDR3 reads CAISEEGLAEPPRETQYF. For the CDR3, the DNA is TGTGCCATCAGTGAAGAGGGACTAGCTGAACCCCCTAGGGAGACCCAGTACTTC.